The next 5 T cell receptor beta chains were all read from a single sample in a study of blood T cell repertoires in COVID-19. Some clones are missing from TCRdb's copy, which holds only in-frame ones; the method was immunoSEQ multiplex PCR. Of around 200,000 clones in the sample, 80% to 90% were seen once. The sample taken for sequencing was peripheral blood. All receptors derive from a man aged 40-50 years with acute or convalescent COVID-19.

The chain has TRBV19 and TRBJ2-5; unclear D gene. CDR3 length: 13 residues. Trimming removed 3 bases at V and 5 bases at J, with 10 bases between. Germline V CDR1 and CDR2: LNHDA, SQIVND (reference sequence). CDR3 protein: CASSIGLSETQYF. The CDR3 coding sequence is TGTGCCAGTAGTATCGGTCTTTCGGAGACCCAGTACTTC. Based on the CDR3 plus reference TRBV19 and TRBJ2-5, the full variable domain is DGGITQSPKYLFRKEGQNVTLSCEQNLNHDAMYWYRQDPGQGLRLIYYSQIVNDFQKGDIAEGYSVSREKKESFPLTVTSAQKNPTAFYLCASSIGLSETQYFGPGTRLLVL.

J is TRBJ2-7 and V is TRBV4-1, with 8 bases fitting TRBD2. The CDR3 covers 14 residues. Germline lookup yields CDR1 MGHRA and CDR2 YSYEKL. Trimming cost V 4 bases and J 4 bases; bases outside gene matches: 6. In DNA form, the CDR3 reads TGCGCCAGCAGCCGAGGACTAGCCCGGTACGAGCAGTACTTC. As protein: CASSRGLARYEQYF.

The V gene is TRBV5-1, the J gene TRBJ1-1, with TRBD1 identical over 10 bases. This CDR3 has 16 amino acids. The V and J ends lost 1 base and 1 base, in that order; junction bases with no gene match: 4. From germline, CDR1 is SGHRS and CDR2 YFSETQ. As DNA, the CDR3 is TGCGCCAGCAGCTTGAGACAGGGGGCCTCGAACACTGAAGCTTTCTTT. Translating gives CASSLRQGASNTEAFF. Supplemented by reference TRBV5-1 and TRBJ1-1, the full variable domain reads KAGVTQTPRYLIKTRGQQVTLSCSPISGHRSVSWYQQTPGQGLQFLFEYFSETQRNKGNFPGRFSGRQFSNSRSEMNVSTLELGDSALYLCASSLRQGASNTEAFFGQGTRLTVV.

The chain has TRBV4-3 and TRBJ2-3, with 9 bases aligning to TRBD1. Looked up from germline, CDR1 is LGHNA and CDR2 is YSLEER. CDR3 length: 17 residues. V lost 3 bases, J lost 1 base, and 8 bases stayed unmatched. This CDR3 is CASSQNPGQGGTDTQYF. DNA for the CDR3: TGCGCCAGCAGCCAGAACCCGGGACAGGGCGGCACAGATACGCAGTATTTT.

This clone was seen only a few times. The gene calls are TRBV15 and TRBJ2-2, with TRBD1 matching over 8 bases. CDR1 is LNHNV and CDR2 is YYDKDF in the germline V gene (reference sequence). V lost 2 bases, J lost 5 bases, and 10 bases stayed unmatched. This CDR3 has 17 residues. CDR3 DNA: TGTGCCACCAGCAGATCCCCAGGGGGCGGGTGGACCGGGGAGCTGTTTTTT. Protein sequence: CATSRSPGGGWTGELFF. Using reference TRBV15 and TRBJ2-2 for the parts outside the CDR3, the full variable domain is DAMVIQNPRYQVTQFGKPVTLSCSQTLNHNVMYWYQQKSSQAPKLLFHYYDKDFNNEADTPDNFQSRRPNTSFCFLDIRSPGLGDTAMYLCATSRSPGGGWTGELFFGEGSRLTVL.